This TCR beta chain was profiled in a study of T cell changes during pregnancy in multiple sclerosis. There are 16 residues in the CDR3. Germline trimming cut 3 bases from V and 10 bases from J; bases unmatched to any gene: 15. From germline, CDR1 is GTSNPN and CDR2 SVGIG (reference sequence). The repertoire was sequenced with immunoSEQ multiplex PCR; TCRdb's copy has only in-frame clones and lacks some. The table has over 90,000 clones, approximately 93% seen once. The starting material was peripheral blood, obtained after pregnancy. This clonotype was obtained from a female donor with multiple sclerosis, enrolled in a pregnancy study. V gene TRBV30 combines with J gene TRBJ1-6; 7 bases fit TRBD1. The chain's CDR3 is CAWSWRGQTSYSPLHF. The CDR3 nucleotides are TGTGCCTGGAGCTGGAGGGGGCAGACTAGTTACTCACCCCTCCACTTT.